The 2 T cell receptor beta chains below all came from one sample that was sequenced in a study of technical replicates of blood from several donors. Clones were read by immunoSEQ multiplex PCR, and TCRdb kept only the in-frame ones, dropping some. The sample holds tens of thousands of clones; over 95% are singletons and the top ten take roughly 0.2%. Sequenced material: T cells isolated from PBMCs. These TCRs come from a human donor in good health.

V gene TRBV5-6 combines with J gene TRBJ2-1; 10 bases fit TRBD1. The CDR3 has 15 amino acids. Per the germline V gene, CDR1 is SGHDT and CDR2 is YYEEEE. J was trimmed by 6 bases and V by 3 bases; bases with no gene match: 6. The CDR3 nucleotides read TGTGCCAGCAGCTCTGACAGGGGGCAGTTCAATGAGCAGTTCTTC. This translates into CASSSDRGQFNEQFF.

This clone was seen once. The rearrangement links TRBV5-5 to TRBJ2-5; D may be TRBD2 (9 bases). With 1 base removed from V and 7 bases from J, the gap between germline ends came to 17 bases. Germline CDR1 SGHKS, CDR2 YYEKEE (reference sequence). The CDR3 is 15 residues long. The CDR3 is CASSLISGGTGTQYF. CDR3 DNA sequence: TGTGCCAGCAGCTTGATAAGCGGGGGGACAGGGACCCAGTACTTC.